The 25 T cell receptor beta chains reported below all come from one sample, sequenced in a study of blood T cell repertoires in COVID-19. Assay: immunoSEQ multiplex PCR; the TCRdb copy retains only in-frame clones and omits some. This sample has around 300,000 clones, with around 86% found just once. Source material: PBMCs or T cells enriched from blood (not recorded which). The receptor set was obtained from a woman aged 40 to 49 who had recovered from COVID-19.

This rearrangement joins TRBV5-1 to TRBJ2-5; a possible D gene is TRBD1 (5 bases). Per germline, CDR1 SGHRS and CDR2 YFSETQ. V gave up 0 bases and J gave up 2 bases, with 11 bases separating them. The CDR3 consists of 15 residues. The CDR3 loop is CASSLEGSGQETQYF. The CDR3 DNA is TGCGCCAGCAGCTTGGAGGGCTCAGGGCAAGAGACCCAGTACTTC.

The rearrangement links TRBV2 to TRBJ2-5; TRBD1 aligns across 8 bases. The CDR3 is made up of 13 amino acids. The trim removed 6 bases at V and 5 bases at J, leaving 5 bases unmatched. Germline CDR1 is SNHLY and CDR2 is FYNNEI. As DNA, the CDR3 is TGTGCCAGCAGAGGGACAGGAGGCGAGACCCAGTACTTC. It yields the protein CASRGTGGETQYF. The variable domain in full, with the rest retrieved from reference TRBV2 and TRBJ2-5, is EPEVTQTPSHQVTQMGQEVILRCVPISNHLYFYWYRQILGQKVEFLVSFYNNEISEKSEIFDDQFSVERPDGSNFTLKIRSTKLEDSAMYFCASRGTGGETQYFGPGTRLLVL.

CDR3 coding DNA: TGTGCCAGCAGCTTAGCCAGTGCGGGCACTGAAGCTTTCTTT. This codes for CASSLASAGTEAFF. The genes are TRBV7-6 and TRBJ1-1; no firm D call. The V end lost 0 bases, the J end lost 4 bases, and 9 bases lay between the germline ends. The CDR3 covers 14 residues. Germline V lookup: CDR1 SGHVS, CDR2 FNYEAQ.

The chain joins TRBV24-1 to TRBJ2-1; 9 bases line up with TRBD2. The junction had 11 bases not matched to a gene; V was cut back by 4 bases and J by 5 bases. The CDR3 extends over 17 amino acids. Germline CDR1 KGHDR, CDR2 SFDVKD. Here the CDR3 reads CATSDPRAGGRNNEQFF. The CDR3 DNA sequence: TGTGCCACCAGTGACCCCAGAGCGGGGGGCCGGAACAATGAGCAGTTCTTC.

The V and J genes are TRBV19 and TRBJ2-1, with D possibly TRBD2 on 6 matching bases. The CDR3 is made up of 15 amino acids. CDR1 and CDR2 from the germline V gene are LNHDA and SQIVND (reference sequence). Trimming stripped 3 bases from V and 9 bases from J, with 18 bases between. The CDR3 reads CASSIAGYPKVEQFF. For the CDR3, the DNA is TGTGCCAGTAGTATTGCGGGGTATCCCAAAGTTGAGCAGTTCTTC.

A single count supports this clone. The CDR3 DNA reads as TGTGCCAGCAGCTACGGGACAGGGGGCGGGGAGACCCAGTACTTC. Its translation: CASSYGTGGGETQYF. The chain joins TRBV7-2 to TRBJ2-5; TRBD1 agrees at 12 bases. CDR1 and CDR2 from the germline V gene are SGHTA and FQGNSA. V trimming: 4 bases; J trimming: 5 bases; junction bases outside the gene matches: 5. The CDR3 totals 15 residues.

The CDR3 sequence: CASSSNQAGFTDTQYF. The CDR3 DNA reads as TGTGCCAGCAGCTCCAACCAAGCGGGGTTCACAGATACGCAGTATTTT. The chain joins TRBV6-2 or TRBV6-3 to TRBJ2-3, with 7 bases matching TRBD2. Germline V gene lookup returns CDR1 MNHEY and CDR2 SVGEGT. Unmatched junction bases numbered 11, after V lost 6 bases and J lost 2 bases. The CDR3 sequence is 16 residues long.

Notes on this clone: Other DNA sequences of this sample code for an identical CDR3. The chain uses TRBV5-1 and TRBJ2-7, with 9 bases matching TRBD1. V shed 0 bases, J shed 5 bases, and the junction held 0 bases outside the gene matches. CDR3 length: 13 amino acids. From germline, CDR1 is SGHRS and CDR2 YFSETQ. CDR3 bases: TGCGCCAGCAGCTTGGGACAGGGGGACGAGCAGTACTTC. This sequence encodes CASSLGQGDEQYF.

This chain links TRBV5-8 with TRBJ2-5; 7 bases map to TRBD1. This CDR3 comprises 16 residues. J gave up 5 bases and V 0 bases, and 10 bases lay outside the gene matches. Germline CDR1 reads SGHTS; CDR2 reads YDEGEE. The CDR3 region has the DNA TGTGCCAGCAGCTTGGACAGGGGTCTTCGACTTGAGACCCAGTACTTC. This translates into CASSLDRGLRLETQYF.

The chain employs TRBV2 and TRBJ2-4; possibly TRBD1 for D (6 bases). The CDR3 spans 13 residues. V was clipped by 7 bases and J by 4 bases, with 11 bases between them. Germline loops: CDR1 SNHLY, CDR2 FYNNEI. CDR3 region: CASKRQEKNIQYF. The DNA of the CDR3 is TGTGCCAGCAAACGACAGGAGAAAAACATTCAGTACTTC. Looking up the rest from reference TRBV2 and TRBJ2-4 gives the full variable domain: EPEVTQTPSHQVTQMGQEVILRCVPISNHLYFYWYRQILGQKVEFLVSFYNNEISEKSEIFDDQFSVERPDGSNFTLKIRSTKLEDSAMYFCASKRQEKNIQYFGAGTRLSVL.

The V and J genes are TRBV2 and TRBJ1-4, with 7 bases matching TRBD1. V lost 3 bases and J lost 0; bases outside the gene matches: 4. The germline gives CDR1 SNHLY, CDR2 FYNNEI. This CDR3 has 16 amino acids. CDR3 sequence (DNA): TGTGCCAGCAGTGATGACAGGGTTGCAACTAATGAAAAACTGTTTTTT. It is translated as CASSDDRVATNEKLFF.

About this clone itself: Different DNA sequences within this sample yield the same CDR3. J is TRBJ1-5 and V is TRBV2; 10 bases match TRBD1. Germline CDR1 reads SNHLY; CDR2 reads FYNNEI. This CDR3 is 14 amino acids long. The junction had 3 bases not matched to a gene; V was cut back by 4 bases and J by 6 bases. The CDR3 spells CASSGQGASQPQHF. CDR3 nucleotide sequence: TGTGCCAGCAGTGGACAGGGGGCGAGTCAGCCCCAGCATTTT.

The chain carries TRBV7-3 and TRBJ2-3; D might be TRBD2 (5 bases). In germline, CDR1 is SGHTA, CDR2 FQGTGA. Trimming stripped 4 bases from V and 2 bases from J, with 13 bases between. This CDR3 is 15 amino acids long. The chain's CDR3 is CASSSDGIATDTQYF. CDR3 coding DNA: TGTGCCAGCAGCTCGGACGGGATAGCCACAGATACGCAGTATTTT.

V is TRBV10-3 and J is TRBJ1-6; 8 bases line up with TRBD1. This CDR3 contains 14 residues. Germline CDR1 and CDR2: ENHRY and SYGVKD. The J segment lost 13 bases and the V segment lost 4 bases, leaving 9 bases of the junction unmatched. Here the CDR3 DNA reads TGTGCCATCAGTGTGACAGGGGACTCCTCTCCCCTCCACTTT. It codes for CAISVTGDSSPLHF.

The chain uses TRBV5-1 and TRBJ1-4; 7 bases agree with TRBD1. The CDR3 consists of 14 residues. Germline V gene data show CDR1 as SGHRS and CDR2 as YFSETQ. Trimming took 4 bases from V and 8 from J; bases not matched to a gene: 8. The CDR3 region is CASSPSTGNEKLFF. The CDR3 coding sequence is TGCGCCAGCAGCCCCTCGACAGGGAACGAAAAACTGTTTTTT.

The J gene is TRBJ2-1, the V gene TRBV30, with D possibly being TRBD2 (5 bases). The CDR3 has 13 amino acids. Germline-derived CDR1 and CDR2 are GTSNPN and SVGIG (reference sequence). With 8 bases removed from V and 6 bases from J, the gap between germline ends came to 17 bases. CDR3 in amino acids: CAGIFRSGNEQFF. DNA for the CDR3: TGTGCCGGAATTTTTAGGAGCGGCAATGAGCAGTTCTTC.

The CDR3 region is CSVTGFTNYGYTF. The DNA for the CDR3 is TGCAGCGTAACAGGGTTTACTAACTATGGCTACACCTTC. This chain uses TRBV29-1 with TRBJ1-2; a possible D gene is TRBD1 (6 bases). V gave up 6 bases and J gave up 0 bases, with 11 bases separating them. Germline values: CDR1 SQVTM, CDR2 ANQGSEA. This CDR3 is 13 amino acids long.

This clone appeared a few times. Other nucleotide sequences in the sample specify the same CDR3. The chain links TRBV5-1 to TRBJ2-3; D gene uncertain. CDR3 length equals 12 residues. V was pared by 2 bases and J by 2 bases, with 3 bases between. Germline CDR1 reads SGHRS; CDR2 reads YFSETQ. The CDR3 region has the DNA TGCGCCAGCAGCTTCAACACAGATACGCAGTATTTT. The encoded protein is CASSFNTDTQYF.

Worth noting for this clone: Other DNA sequences of this sample code for an identical CDR3. V usage is TRBV14 and J usage is TRBJ1-1, with no clear D. Trimming shortened V by 1 base and J by 2 bases, and 5 bases separated the two germline ends. This CDR3 contains 13 residues. Germline CDR1 and CDR2: SGHDN and FVKESK. The CDR3 here is CASSQALNTEAFF. DNA for the CDR3: TGTGCCAGCAGCCAAGCTTTAAACACTGAAGCTTTCTTT.

The chain combines TRBV6-5 with TRBJ1-5; TRBD1 matches at 9 bases. The CDR3 is 15 residues long. Germline V lookup: CDR1 MNHEY, CDR2 SVGAGI. V lost 6 bases to trimming and J lost 5 bases; unmatched junction nucleotides: 8. The CDR3 here is CASRNTGGDDQPQHF. The DNA for the CDR3 is TGTGCCAGCAGGAACACAGGGGGCGACGATCAGCCCCAGCATTTT.

V is TRBV9 and J is TRBJ1-2; the D gene is possibly TRBD1 (6 bases). V dropped 2 bases and J dropped 4 bases, with 9 bases sitting between them. The CDR3 sequence is 13 residues long. The germline gives CDR1 SGDLS, CDR2 YYNGEE. This CDR3 reads CASSVTGTYGYTF. CDR3 in DNA: TGTGCCAGCAGCGTTACAGGGACCTATGGCTACACCTTC.

This clone has more than one count but fewer than ten. This chain connects TRBV4-3 to TRBJ2-1, with unresolved D. Trimming left V 8 bases short and J 1 base short, with 15 bases between. Per the germline V gene, CDR1 is LGHNA and CDR2 is YSLEER. This CDR3 is 15 amino acids long. The CDR3 DNA reads TGCGCCAGCCGCCTTACCGAGGCTTCCTACAATGAGCAGTTCTTC. It translates to CASRLTEASYNEQFF.

This clone was seen once. The rearrangement joins TRBV6-4 to TRBJ2-3, with 11 nucleotides matching TRBD2. Germline CDR1 MRHNA, CDR2 SNTAGT. The length of the CDR3 is 14 residues. V lost 2 bases, J lost 5 bases, and 0 bases stayed unmatched. This chain's CDR3 is CASSDGLAGDTQYF. CDR3 coding DNA: TGTGCCAGCAGTGACGGACTAGCGGGAGATACGCAGTATTTT.

The rearrangement joins TRBV7-9 to TRBJ1-6; TRBD1 matches 9 bases. The trim removed 0 bases at V and 10 bases at J, leaving 4 bases unmatched. CDR1 is SEHNR, CDR2 FQNEAQ, per germline (reference sequence). This CDR3 is built from 15 residues. The DNA of the CDR3 is TGTGCCAGCAGCTTAGCGGGAACAGGGGGCTCACCCCTCCACTTT. This gives the protein CASSLAGTGGSPLHF. Using reference TRBV7-9 and TRBJ1-6 for the parts outside the CDR3, the full variable domain is DTGVSQNPRHKITKRGQNVTFRCDPISEHNRLYWYRQTLGQGPEFLTYFQNEAQLEKSRLLSDRFSAERPKGSFSTLEIQRTEQGDSAMYLCASSLAGTGGSPLHFGNGTRLTVT.

The genes are TRBV19 and TRBJ2-2; TRBD1 aligns across 9 bases. This CDR3 has 16 amino acids. V lost 7 bases and J lost 3; bases outside the gene matches: 9. The germline CDR1 and CDR2 sequences are LNHDA and SQIVND (reference sequence). The DNA for the CDR3 is TGTGCCAGTAAACTGTTGGGGACAGGGTACACCGGGGAGCTGTTTTTT. Translated, it gives CASKLLGTGYTGELFF.